The sequence of this T cell receptor beta chain was determined in a study of shared clonotypes between healthy human individuals. Study-wide background: Three plates were used per donor for CD4 naive, three for CD4 memory, two for CD8 naive and one for CD8 memory.

CDR1 is SGHDT and CDR2 is YYEEEE in the germline V gene. This CDR3 comprises 13 residues. V was shortened by 2 bases and J by 0 bases, with 6 bases between the two germline ends. CD45RO-negative, CCR7-positively selected cells formed the naive CD8 fraction, excluding terminally differentiated effector memory CD45RA+ cells. Study results and caveats: Among the subsets, naive ones generally showed larger estimated richness than memory ones.

Some clones are missing from TCRdb's copy, which holds only in-frame ones; the method was immunoSEQ multiplex PCR. Among fewer than 1 million clones listed, about 96% were seen once. A word on this clone: As yet, its antigen is unknown.

The chain recombines TRBV5-6 with TRBJ2-7; no firm D call. The sample comprised naive CD8+ T cells sorted from blood. This clonotype originated in a man aged 30 to 45 in good health. The CDR3 sequence is CASSLPASYEQYF. In DNA form, the CDR3 reads TGTGCCAGCAGCTTACCCGCCTCCTACGAGCAGTACTTC.